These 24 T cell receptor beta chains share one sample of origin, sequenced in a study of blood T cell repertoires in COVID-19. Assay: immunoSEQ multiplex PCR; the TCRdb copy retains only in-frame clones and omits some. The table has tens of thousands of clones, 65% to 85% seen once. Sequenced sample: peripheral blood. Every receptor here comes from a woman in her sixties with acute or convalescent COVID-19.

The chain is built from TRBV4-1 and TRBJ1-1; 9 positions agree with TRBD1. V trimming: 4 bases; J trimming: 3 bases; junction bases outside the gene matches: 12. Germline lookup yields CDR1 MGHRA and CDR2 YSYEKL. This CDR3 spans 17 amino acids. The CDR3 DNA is TGCGCCAGCAGCCTCCCCGGGACAGGGTTTCTTGACACTGAAGCTTTCTTT. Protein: CASSLPGTGFLDTEAFF.

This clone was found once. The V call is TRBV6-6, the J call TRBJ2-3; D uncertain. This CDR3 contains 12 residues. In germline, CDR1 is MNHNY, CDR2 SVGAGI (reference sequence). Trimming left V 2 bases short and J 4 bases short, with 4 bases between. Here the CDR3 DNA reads TGTGCCAGCAGTTACGAGTCAGATACGCAGTATTTT. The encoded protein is CASSYESDTQYF.

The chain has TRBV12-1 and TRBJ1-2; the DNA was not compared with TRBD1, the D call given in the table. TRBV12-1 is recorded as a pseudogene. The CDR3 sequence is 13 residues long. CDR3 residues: CASRDWTGVGYTF. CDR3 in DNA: TGTGCCAGCAGGGATTGGACAGGGGTCGGCTACACCTTC.

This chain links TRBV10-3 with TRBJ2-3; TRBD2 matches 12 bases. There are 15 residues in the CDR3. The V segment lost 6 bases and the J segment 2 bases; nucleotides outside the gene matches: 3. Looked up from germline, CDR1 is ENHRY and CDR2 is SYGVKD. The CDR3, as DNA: TGTGCCATCAGGACTAGCGGGAGTGACACAGATACGCAGTATTTT. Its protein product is CAIRTSGSDTDTQYF.

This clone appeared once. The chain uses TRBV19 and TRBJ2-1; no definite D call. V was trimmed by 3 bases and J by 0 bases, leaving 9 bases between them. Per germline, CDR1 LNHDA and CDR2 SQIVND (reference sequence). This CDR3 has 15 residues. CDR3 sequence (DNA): TGTGCCAGTAGTATTGTGGCAAACTCCTACAATGAGCAGTTCTTC. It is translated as CASSIVANSYNEQFF.

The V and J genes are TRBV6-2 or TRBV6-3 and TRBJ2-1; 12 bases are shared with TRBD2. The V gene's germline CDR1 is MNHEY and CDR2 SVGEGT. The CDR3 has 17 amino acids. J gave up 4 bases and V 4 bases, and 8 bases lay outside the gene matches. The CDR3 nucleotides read TGTGCCAGCAGTTCGGCTAGCGGGGGGGCGGAGTACAATGAGCAGTTCTTC. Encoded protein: CASSSASGGAEYNEQFF.

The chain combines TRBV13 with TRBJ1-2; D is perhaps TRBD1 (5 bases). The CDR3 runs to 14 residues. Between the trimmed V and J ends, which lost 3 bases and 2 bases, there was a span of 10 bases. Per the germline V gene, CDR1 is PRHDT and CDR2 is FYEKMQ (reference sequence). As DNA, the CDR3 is TGTGCCAGCAGCTTCAGGGTCGGCAACTATGGCTACACCTTC. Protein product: CASSFRVGNYGYTF.

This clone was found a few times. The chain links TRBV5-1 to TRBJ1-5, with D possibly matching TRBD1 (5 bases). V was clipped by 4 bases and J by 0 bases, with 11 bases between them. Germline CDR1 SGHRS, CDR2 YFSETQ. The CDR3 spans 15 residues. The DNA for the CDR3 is TGCGCCAGCAGCCCTGACAGTTTTAGCAATCAGCCCCAGCATTTT. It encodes CASSPDSFSNQPQHF.

The CDR3 DNA reads as TGCAGCGTCTCGGACAGGGGGTCAAATGAAAAACTGTTTTTT. Amino acids: CSVSDRGSNEKLFF. V usage is TRBV29-1 and J usage is TRBJ1-4; 10 bases are shared with TRBD1. There are 14 residues in the CDR3. Germline V gene lookup returns CDR1 SQVTM and CDR2 ANQGSEA. The V segment lost 6 bases and the J segment 5 bases; nucleotides outside the gene matches: 6.

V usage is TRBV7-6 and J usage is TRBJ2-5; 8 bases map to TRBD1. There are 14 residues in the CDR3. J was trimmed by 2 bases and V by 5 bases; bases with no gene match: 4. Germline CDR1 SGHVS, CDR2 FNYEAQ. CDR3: CASSQRTGQETQYF. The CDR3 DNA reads TGTGCCAGCAGCCAGAGGACAGGGCAAGAGACCCAGTACTTC.

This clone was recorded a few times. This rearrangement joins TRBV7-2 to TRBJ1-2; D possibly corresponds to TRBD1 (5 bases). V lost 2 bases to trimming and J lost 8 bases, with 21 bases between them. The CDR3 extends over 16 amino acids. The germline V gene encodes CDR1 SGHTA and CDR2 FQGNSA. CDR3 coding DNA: TGTGCCAGCAGCTTAAAACCAGGGTTAACGGGAGAGGGCTACACCTTC. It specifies CASSLKPGLTGEGYTF.

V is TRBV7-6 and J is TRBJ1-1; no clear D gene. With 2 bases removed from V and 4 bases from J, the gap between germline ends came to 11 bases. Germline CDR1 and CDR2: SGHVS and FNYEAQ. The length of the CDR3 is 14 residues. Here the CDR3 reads CASSLLAQSTEAFF. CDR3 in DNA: TGTGCCAGCAGCTTACTTGCCCAGTCCACTGAAGCTTTCTTT.

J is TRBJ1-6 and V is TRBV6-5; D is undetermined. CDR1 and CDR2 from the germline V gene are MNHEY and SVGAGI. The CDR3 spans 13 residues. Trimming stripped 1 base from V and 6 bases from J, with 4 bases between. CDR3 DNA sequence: TGTGCCAGCAGTTACTTCTCTAATTCACCCCTCCACTTT. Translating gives CASSYFSNSPLHF.

The CDR3 spells CAISEAFSGETQYF. DNA for the CDR3: TGTGCCATCAGTGAGGCCTTTAGCGGGGAGACCCAGTACTTC. The rearrangement links TRBV10-3 to TRBJ2-5; 7 nucleotides line up with TRBD2. The germline CDR1 and CDR2 sequences are ENHRY and SYGVKD. V dropped 2 bases and J dropped 5; count of bases not matched to a gene: 5. This CDR3 region has 14 residues.

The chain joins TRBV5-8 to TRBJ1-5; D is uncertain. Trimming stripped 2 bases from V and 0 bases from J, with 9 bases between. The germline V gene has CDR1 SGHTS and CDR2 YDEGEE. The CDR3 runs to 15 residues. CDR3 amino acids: CASSLTGDSNQPQHF. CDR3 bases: TGTGCCAGCAGCTTAACCGGAGATAGCAATCAGCCCCAGCATTTT.

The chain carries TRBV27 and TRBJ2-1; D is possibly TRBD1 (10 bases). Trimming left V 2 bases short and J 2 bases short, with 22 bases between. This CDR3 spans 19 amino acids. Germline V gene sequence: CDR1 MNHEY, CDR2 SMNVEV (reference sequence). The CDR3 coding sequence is TGTGCCAGCAGTTTAAGCGACAGGGGGCGACTAGCGGCCTACAATGAGCAGTTCTTC. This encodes CASSLSDRGRLAAYNEQFF.

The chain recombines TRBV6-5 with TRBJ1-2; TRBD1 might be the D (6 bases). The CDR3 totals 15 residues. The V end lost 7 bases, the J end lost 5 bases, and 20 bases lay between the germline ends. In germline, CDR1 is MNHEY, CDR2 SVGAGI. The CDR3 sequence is CASNVFGGGDYGYTF. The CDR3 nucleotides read TGTGCCAGCAACGTCTTTGGGGGGGGCGATTATGGCTACACCTTC.

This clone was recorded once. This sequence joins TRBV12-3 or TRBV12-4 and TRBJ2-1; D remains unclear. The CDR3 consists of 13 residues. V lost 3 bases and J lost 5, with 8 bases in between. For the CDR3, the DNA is TGTGCCAGCAGTTTCGAGCTCCACAATGAGCAGTTCTTC. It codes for CASSFELHNEQFF.

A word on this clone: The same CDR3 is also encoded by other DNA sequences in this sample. CDR3 bases: TGCGCCAGCAGCTTGGGACAGGGTGGTTATGGCTACACCTTC. The encoded protein is CASSLGQGGYGYTF. This rearrangement joins TRBV5-1 to TRBJ1-2; TRBD1 aligns across 7 bases. Unmatched junction bases numbered 4, after V lost 0 bases and J lost 5 bases. The CDR3 sequence is 14 residues long. The germline CDR1 and CDR2 sequences are SGHRS and YFSETQ.

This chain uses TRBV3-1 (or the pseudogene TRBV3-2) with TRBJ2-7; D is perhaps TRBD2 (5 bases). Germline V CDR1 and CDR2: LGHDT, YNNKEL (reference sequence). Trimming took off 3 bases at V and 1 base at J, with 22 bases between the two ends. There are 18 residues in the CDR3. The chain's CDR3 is CASSQAPMAAWTSYEQYF. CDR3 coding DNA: TGTGCCAGCAGCCAGGCGCCGATGGCCGCTTGGACTTCCTACGAGCAGTACTTC.

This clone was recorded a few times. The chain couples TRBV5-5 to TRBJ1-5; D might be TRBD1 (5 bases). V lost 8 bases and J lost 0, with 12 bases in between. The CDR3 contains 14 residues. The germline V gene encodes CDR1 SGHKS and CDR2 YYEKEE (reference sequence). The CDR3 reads CASQMTASNQPQHF. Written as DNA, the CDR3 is TGTGCCAGTCAGATGACAGCTAGCAATCAGCCCCAGCATTTT. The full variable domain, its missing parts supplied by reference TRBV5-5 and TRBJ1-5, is DAGVTQSPTHLIKTRGQQVTLRCSPISGHKSVSWYQQVLGQGPQFIFQYYEKEERGRGNFPDRFSARQFPNYSSELNVNALLLGDSALYLCASQMTASNQPQHFGDGTRLSIL.

The DNA for the CDR3 is TGCGCCAGCAGCTCCCCACTATCTCGGACAGGGGTAAAGAACACTGAAGCTTTCTTT. Translation gives CASSSPLSRTGVKNTEAFF. V is TRBV10-2 and J is TRBJ1-1; 9 bases line up with TRBD1. The ends lost 6 bases at V and 1 base at J; junction bases unmatched: 18. In germline, CDR1 is WSHSY, CDR2 SAAADI. This CDR3 comprises 19 residues.

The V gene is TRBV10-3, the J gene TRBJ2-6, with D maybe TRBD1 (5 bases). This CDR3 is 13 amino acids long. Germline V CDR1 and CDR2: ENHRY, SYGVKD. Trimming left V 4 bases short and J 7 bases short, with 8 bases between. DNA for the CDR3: TGTGCCATCAGTGCCAGGGAAGCCAACGTCCTGACTTTC. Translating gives CAISAREANVLTF.

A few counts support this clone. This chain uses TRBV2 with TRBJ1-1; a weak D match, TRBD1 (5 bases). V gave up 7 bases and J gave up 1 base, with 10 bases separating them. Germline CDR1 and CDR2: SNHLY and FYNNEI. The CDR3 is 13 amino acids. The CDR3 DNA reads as TGTGCCAGCAAACTGGACACGAACACTGAAGCTTTCTTT. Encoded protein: CASKLDTNTEAFF.